One sample yielded the 13 T cell receptor beta chains listed below, sequenced in a study of cytomegalovirus exposure and HLA in healthy donors. PCR primers comprised 60 Vbeta and 13 Jbeta primers. Profiled with immunoSEQ multiplex PCR; TCRdb holds only in-frame clones, not every one. The table lists about 160,000 clones, approximately 76% of them singletons. Source material: PBMCs. The receptors originated from a female donor in good health and CMV-seronegative.

The chain's CDR3 is CASGGWGVTGELFF. The CDR3, as DNA: TGTGCCAGCGGAGGTTGGGGAGTCACCGGGGAGCTGTTTTTT. This chain joins TRBV2 and TRBJ2-2; perhaps TRBD2 as D (5 bases). The CDR3 loop spans 14 amino acids. Germline V gene data show CDR1 as SNHLY and CDR2 as FYNNEI. V was pared by 8 bases and J by 4 bases, with 14 bases between.

This clone was found once. The chain recombines TRBV30 with TRBJ1-6, with 11 positions matching TRBD1. CDR3 size: 12 residues. Germline CDR1 and CDR2: GTSNPN and SVGIG (reference sequence). CDR3 bases: TGTGCTCTGGGACAGGGGGGGTCACCCCTCCACTTT. It is translated as CALGQGGSPLHF.

This chain connects TRBV4-1 to TRBJ1-1; 8 nucleotides agree with TRBD1. CDR3 size: 18 residues. J gave up 3 bases and V 1 base, and 13 bases lay outside the gene matches. CDR1 and CDR2 from the germline V gene are MGHRA and YSYEKL. The CDR3 DNA reads TGCGCCAGCAGCCAAGGAATTAGTGGGACAGGAGGTTACACTGAAGCTTTCTTT. As protein: CASSQGISGTGGYTEAFF.

The chain uses TRBV7-6 and TRBJ2-2; the D is unclear. Germline CDR1 is SGHVS and CDR2 is FNYEAQ. The CDR3 runs 13 residues. V lost 5 bases and J 9 bases, leaving 13 bases between the germline ends. DNA of the CDR3: TGTGCCAGCAGCCCCCAGTCCCACCGGGAGCTGTTTTTT. Its protein product is CASSPQSHRELFF.

This clone occurred once. This chain uses TRBV7-3 with TRBJ2-7; TRBD2 aligns across 10 bases. Germline V gene sequence: CDR1 SGHTA, CDR2 FQGTGA. This CDR3 has 16 amino acids. With 2 bases clipped from V and 0 bases from J, the junction kept 4 bases outside the gene matches. DNA for the CDR3: TGTGCCAGCAGCTTAGCTTCTAGCGGGAGCTCCTACGAGCAGTACTTC. Translating it yields CASSLASSGSSYEQYF.

This clone was detected only once. V and J are TRBV6-6 and TRBJ1-1, with 9 bases matching TRBD1. With V trimmed by 7 bases and J by 4 bases, 4 bases remained unmatched. The CDR3 consists of 13 residues. Germline V gene lookup returns CDR1 MNHNY and CDR2 SVGAGI (reference sequence). CDR3 in amino acids: CASTTGGATEAFF. CDR3 sequence (DNA): TGTGCCAGCACGACAGGGGGGGCCACTGAAGCTTTCTTT.

This clone was seen just once. This chain joins TRBV9 and TRBJ2-1, with TRBD2 as a possible D gene (5 bases). Between the trimmed V and J ends, which lost 0 bases and 10 bases, there was a span of 17 bases. The germline CDR1 and CDR2 sequences are SGDLS and YYNGEE. The CDR3 extends over 15 amino acids. The CDR3 nucleotides read TGTGCCAGCAGCGTAGCTTTTGGAGGCCGTCAAGAGCAGTTCTTC. This gives the protein CASSVAFGGRQEQFF.

V gene TRBV5-6 combines with J gene TRBJ2-7; 10 nucleotides align to TRBD2. V shed 3 bases, J shed 2 bases, and the junction held 5 bases outside the gene matches. The CDR3 loop spans 15 amino acids. CDR1 is SGHDT and CDR2 is YYEEEE in the germline V gene. CDR3: CASSWSGRAAYEQYF. The CDR3, as DNA: TGTGCCAGCAGCTGGAGCGGGAGGGCCGCCTACGAGCAGTACTTC. Supplemented by reference TRBV5-6 and TRBJ2-7, the full variable domain reads DAGVTQSPTHLIKTRGQQVTLRCSPKSGHDTVSWYQQALGQGPQFIFQYYEEEERQRGNFPDRFSGHQFPNYSSELNVNALLLGDSALYLCASSWSGRAAYEQYFGPGTRLTVT.

The V and J genes are TRBV7-9 and TRBJ2-3; the match to TRBD1 covers 7 bases. J gave up 2 bases and V 2 bases, and 7 bases lay outside the gene matches. The germline gives CDR1 SEHNR, CDR2 FQNEAQ (reference sequence). The CDR3 runs to 16 residues. In DNA form, the CDR3 reads TGTGCCAGCAGCTTATTAGTAGGGGGCCCCACAGATACGCAGTATTTT. This gives the protein CASSLLVGGPTDTQYF. The entire variable domain, with the rest obtained from reference TRBV7-9 and TRBJ2-3, is as follows: DTGVSQNPRHKITKRGQNVTFRCDPISEHNRLYWYRQTLGQGPEFLTYFQNEAQLEKSRLLSDRFSAERPKGSFSTLEIQRTEQGDSAMYLCASSLLVGGPTDTQYFGPGTRLTVL.

This clone came up a few times. The rearrangement links TRBV4-1 to TRBJ2-7; 9 bases align to TRBD1. J was trimmed by 3 bases and V by 3 bases; bases with no gene match: 3. Germline CDR1 MGHRA, CDR2 YSYEKL. CDR3 size: 14 residues. The CDR3 loop reads CASSQRDRDYEQYF. CDR3 DNA: TGCGCCAGCAGCCAGAGGGACAGGGACTACGAGCAGTACTTC.

This chain joins TRBV5-1 and TRBJ1-2, with 9 bases fitting TRBD1. The trim removed 3 bases at V and 14 bases at J, leaving 11 bases unmatched. Germline values: CDR1 SGHRS, CDR2 YFSETQ. The CDR3 is made up of 13 amino acids. CDR3 DNA sequence: TGCGCCAGCAGCTCTGACAGGGGGGTAGGAAGGACCTTC. This encodes CASSSDRGVGRTF.

The chain combines TRBV5-4 with TRBJ2-5; D may be TRBD2 (5 bases). Looked up from germline, CDR1 is SGHNT and CDR2 is YYREEE (reference sequence). The CDR3 runs to 13 residues. The V end was cut by 3 bases, the J end by 5 bases, with 11 bases between. The DNA for the CDR3 is TGTGCCAGCAGCTCGGACTCTGCGGAGACCCAGTACTTC. This codes for CASSSDSAETQYF. The entire variable domain, with the rest obtained from reference TRBV5-4 and TRBJ2-5, is as follows: ETGVTQSPTHLIKTRGQQVTLRCSSQSGHNTVSWYQQALGQGPQFIFQYYREEENGRGNFPPRFSGLQFPNYSSELNVNALELDDSALYLCASSSDSAETQYFGPGTRLLVL.

The chain links TRBV7-2 to TRBJ1-3; 8 bases fit TRBD1. CDR1 and CDR2 (germline): SGHTA, FQGNSA. The CDR3 length is 15 residues. V trimming: 5 bases; J trimming: 2 bases; junction bases outside the gene matches: 5. The CDR3 spells CASSARGPTGNTIYF. CDR3 in DNA: TGTGCCAGCAGCGCCAGGGGGCCCACTGGAAACACCATATATTTT.